These 21 T cell receptor beta chains came from one sample sequenced in a study of regulatory T cells in long-lasting Graves disease. Arm-PCR of CDR3 regions and iRepertoire HTBI primers were used to build TCR beta libraries. TCRdb recomputed calls from the multiplex PCR reads with MiXCR, one row per CDR3 protein. Altogether under 350,000 distinct CDR3 sequences are present, roughly a fifth being singletons, with the ten largest covering just over 55%. Time point meaning: persistent/refractory GD, antithyroid drugs over 5 years with positive TRAb. PBMCs were the source of the RNA used for TCR sequencing. The sample in question was peripheral blood mononuclear cells (PBMCs), obtained when the disease was refractory, from a patient treated with antithyroid drugs. These receptors were collected from a female donor with Graves disease.

This clonotype was picked up a small number of times. The CDR3 DNA sequence: TGCGCCAGCAGCGAACAGGGCCTAGAGACCCAGTACTTC. Translated, it gives CASSEQGLETQYF. The rearrangement uses TRBV5-1 and TRBJ2-5; D might be TRBD1 (6 bases). Germline CDR1 SGHRS, CDR2 YFSETQ. V lost 4 bases and J lost 4, with 11 bases in between. This CDR3 has 13 amino acids.

The sample holds many counts of this clonotype. J is TRBJ2-5 and V is TRBV19; either TRBD1 or TRBD2 may supply D (5 bases each). The CDR3 has 17 amino acids. V was clipped by 3 bases and J by 0 bases, with 17 bases between them. Germline-derived CDR1 and CDR2 are LNHDA and SQIVND (reference sequence). In nucleotides, the CDR3 is TGTGCCAGTAGTATTAGAGGGCAGGGTCTGTACCAAGAGACCCAGTACTTC. It specifies CASSIRGQGLYQETQYF.

This clonotype has more than one count but fewer than ten. J is TRBJ2-1 and V is TRBV28; 9 bases match TRBD2. V lost 5 bases, J lost 8 bases, and 10 bases stayed unmatched. Looked up from germline, CDR1 is MDHEN and CDR2 is SYDVKM. The length of the CDR3 is 15 residues. The CDR3 region is CASSDPSGRWYEQFF. Written as DNA, the CDR3 is TGTGCCAGCAGTGATCCGAGCGGGAGGTGGTATGAGCAGTTCTTC. Complete variable domain (other parts from reference TRBV28 and TRBJ2-1): DVKVTQSSRYLVKRTGEKVFLECVQDMDHENMFWYRQDPGLGLRLIYFSYDVKMKEKGDIPEGYSVSREKKERFSLILESASTNQTSMYLCASSDPSGRWYEQFFGPGTRLTVL.

This clonotype has a handful of counts. V is TRBV5-1 and J is TRBJ1-5; the D gene is possibly TRBD1 (5 bases). Germline assignment: CDR1 SGHRS and CDR2 YFSETQ. The CDR3 spans 14 residues. Trimming took off 0 bases at V and 6 bases at J, with 10 bases between the two ends. The CDR3 reads CASSLEGGVQPQHF. CDR3 nucleotide sequence: TGCGCCAGCAGCTTGGAGGGAGGGGTTCAGCCCCAGCATTTT.

Regarding this clonotype: The germline gene is not matched at one end of the junction; a read error may be the cause. The chain has TRBV10-3 and TRBJ2-7; TRBD2 matches 10 bases. The CDR3 has 16 amino acids. Per the germline V gene, CDR1 is ENHRY and CDR2 is SYGVKD. The CDR3 DNA sequence: TGTGCCATCGGTGATCGGGCTAGCGGGAGTCCCTACGAGCAGTACTTC. It codes for CAIGDRASGSPYEQYF.

A word on this clonotype: A much larger clonotype is one base distant, so this may be a read error. This chain links TRBV12-3 or TRBV12-4 with TRBJ1-4; D is undetermined. The CDR3 contains 12 residues. The germline V and J ends were trimmed by 3 bases and 12 bases, with 11 bases remaining between them. CDR3 bases: TGTGCCAGCAGTTTTTTGAAGGAAGAACTGTTTTTT. Its protein is CASSFLKEELFF.

There are many counts of this clonotype. The chain uses TRBV27 and TRBJ1-2; D gene unclear. V dropped 6 bases and J dropped 0 bases, with 11 bases sitting between them. This CDR3 spans 14 amino acids. Germline V CDR1 and CDR2: MNHEY, SMNVEV (reference sequence). CDR3 DNA sequence: TGTGCCAGCAGCCCGATCCAAGCTAACTATGGCTACACCTTC. This translates into CASSPIQANYGYTF.

About this clonotype: This may arise from a read error, as a much more abundant clone is one base away. This CDR3 reads CVSSSDMAQPQHF. The CDR3 DNA is TGTGTCAGCAGCTCAGACATGGCCCAGCCCCAGCATTTT. This chain joins TRBV7-2 and TRBJ1-5, with D hard to call. Germline CDR1 and CDR2: SGHTA and FQGNSA. CDR3 length: 13 residues.

The sample holds many counts of this clonotype. This sequence joins TRBV6-1 and TRBJ1-5; 7 bases are shared with TRBD1. The CDR3 totals 15 residues. Germline CDR1 reads MNHNS; CDR2 reads SASEGT. V lost 8 bases, J lost 1 base, and 8 bases stayed unmatched. CDR3 DNA sequence: TGTGCCAGCGGCTCGACAGGGAGGAGCAATCAGCCCCAGCATTTT. Translated, it gives CASGSTGRSNQPQHF.

The V gene is TRBV11-2, the J gene TRBJ1-2; 8 positions match TRBD1. The germline CDR1 and CDR2 sequences are SGHAT and FQNNGV. V was clipped by 5 bases and J by 4 bases; unmatched bases: 6. The CDR3 consists of 14 residues. CDR3 protein: CASSLSGTGYGYTF. The CDR3 nucleotides are TGTGCCAGCAGCCTTTCCGGGACAGGCTATGGCTACACCTTC.

This clonotype was seen a handful of times. The V gene is TRBV10-3, the J gene TRBJ2-2, with 10 bases fitting TRBD2. The CDR3 totals 17 residues. V trimming: 0 bases; J trimming: 4 bases; junction bases outside the gene matches: 5. Per germline, CDR1 ENHRY and CDR2 SYGVKD. CDR3 in amino acids: CAISESTASGGTGELFF. In nucleotides, the CDR3 is TGTGCCATCAGTGAGTCGACGGCTAGCGGGGGCACCGGGGAGCTGTTTTTT.

This clonotype was detected many times. The J gene is TRBJ2-2, the V gene TRBV20-1; a possible D gene is TRBD2 (5 bases). Germline V gives CDR1 DFQATT, CDR2 SNEGSKA (reference sequence). This CDR3 spans 15 amino acids. The germline V and J ends were trimmed by 6 bases and 5 bases, with 19 bases remaining between them. The CDR3 loop is CSAQEVGPDTGELFF. The DNA for the CDR3 is TGCAGTGCCCAGGAGGTGGGTCCCGATACCGGGGAGCTGTTTTTT.

The chain combines TRBV6-2 or TRBV6-3 with TRBJ2-5; D is undetermined. The CDR3 consists of 12 residues. Germline V gives CDR1 MNHEY, CDR2 SVGEGT. V shed 2 bases and J shed 3 bases, with 4 bases lying between them. Written as DNA, the CDR3 is TGTGCCAGCAGTTACGGGGAAGAGACCCAGTACTTC. Amino acid sequence: CASSYGEETQYF.

This clonotype was seen ten or more times. The chain employs TRBV28 and TRBJ1-5; weak D call: TRBD1 (6 bases). The V end lost 6 bases, the J end lost 3 bases, and 12 bases lay between the germline ends. Germline V gene lookup returns CDR1 MDHEN and CDR2 SYDVKM. The CDR3 is 14 amino acids. This chain's CDR3 is CASSAGTNNQPQHF. The CDR3 nucleotides are TGTGCCAGCAGCGCCGGGACAAACAATCAGCCCCAGCATTTT.

In this sample, this clonotype turned up many times. The chain combines TRBV7-9 with TRBJ2-7, with 8 positions matching TRBD1. The germline gives CDR1 SEHNR, CDR2 FQNEAQ (reference sequence). V dropped 5 bases and J dropped 5; count of bases not matched to a gene: 11. The CDR3 consists of 15 residues. CDR3 sequence (DNA): TGTGCCAGCAGCCCAATTGGGACAGGCGTCCACGAGCAGTACTTC. This translates into CASSPIGTGVHEQYF.

This chain connects TRBV19 to TRBJ2-7; D unresolved. Germline V gene lookup returns CDR1 LNHDA and CDR2 SQIVND (reference sequence). Trimming removed 1 base from V and 6 bases from J, with 10 bases in between. This CDR3 comprises 13 residues. The CDR3 is CASSIVTVVEQYF. The CDR3 coding sequence is TGTGCCAGTAGTATAGTCACGGTGGTCGAGCAGTACTTC.

This clonotype has ten or more counts. The rearrangement uses TRBV6-5 and TRBJ1-2; D unclear. The CDR3 extends over 14 amino acids. Between the trimmed V and J ends, which lost 0 bases and 8 bases, there was a span of 13 bases. Germline V gene sequence: CDR1 MNHEY, CDR2 SVGAGI. CDR3 coding DNA: TGTGCCAGCAGTTACTCGAGATTCAACAGCGGCTACACCTTC. This translates into CASSYSRFNSGYTF.

The chain employs TRBV28 and TRBJ2-4; TRBD2 agrees at 13 bases. Germline loops: CDR1 MDHEN, CDR2 SYDVKM. The CDR3 sequence is 16 residues long. V was clipped by 8 bases and J by 1 base; unmatched bases: 5. DNA for the CDR3: TGTGCCAGCGGACTAGCGGGAGAAGGGGCCAAAAACATTCAGTACTTC. Translated, it gives CASGLAGEGAKNIQYF.

This clonotype was picked up one time. The V call is TRBV7-6, the J call TRBJ2-1; D is perhaps TRBD1 (6 bases). V dropped 5 bases and J dropped 2 bases, with 7 bases sitting between them. Germline V gives CDR1 SGHVS, CDR2 FNYEAQ. The CDR3 is made up of 13 amino acids. The CDR3 DNA reads as TGTGCCAGCAGCAGACAGGCCTACAATGAGCAGTTCTTC. Translation gives CASSRQAYNEQFF.

This clonotype was picked up many times. The chain couples TRBV27 to TRBJ1-6; D is unresolved. The CDR3 runs 14 residues. The V gene lost 6 bases and the J gene lost 8 bases, with 14 bases spanning the gap. The germline V gene has CDR1 MNHEY and CDR2 SMNVEV (reference sequence). CDR3 coding DNA: TGTGCCAGCAGCCAGGAGGAGATATATTCACCCCTCCACTTT. This translates into CASSQEEIYSPLHF.

This rearrangement joins TRBV27 to TRBJ2-7; 9 nucleotides match TRBD1. CDR1 is MNHEY and CDR2 is SMNVEV in the germline V gene (reference sequence). The J segment lost 4 bases and the V segment lost 3 bases, leaving 10 bases of the junction unmatched. The CDR3 has 16 amino acids. The CDR3 region has the DNA TGTGCCAGCAGTTTGGCGGCCCCGGGACAGGGATACGAGCAGTACTTC. The encoded protein is CASSLAAPGQGYEQYF.